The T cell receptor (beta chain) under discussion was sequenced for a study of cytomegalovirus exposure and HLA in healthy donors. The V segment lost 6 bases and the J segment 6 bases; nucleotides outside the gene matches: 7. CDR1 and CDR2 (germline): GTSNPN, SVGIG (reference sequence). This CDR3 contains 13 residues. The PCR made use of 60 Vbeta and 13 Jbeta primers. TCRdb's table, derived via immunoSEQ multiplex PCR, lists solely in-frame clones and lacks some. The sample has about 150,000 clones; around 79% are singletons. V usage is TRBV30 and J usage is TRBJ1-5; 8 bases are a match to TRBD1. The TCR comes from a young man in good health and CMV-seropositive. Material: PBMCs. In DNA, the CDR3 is TGTGCCTGCTCGGACAGGGTGGGTCAGCCCCAGCATTTT. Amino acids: CACSDRVGQPQHF.